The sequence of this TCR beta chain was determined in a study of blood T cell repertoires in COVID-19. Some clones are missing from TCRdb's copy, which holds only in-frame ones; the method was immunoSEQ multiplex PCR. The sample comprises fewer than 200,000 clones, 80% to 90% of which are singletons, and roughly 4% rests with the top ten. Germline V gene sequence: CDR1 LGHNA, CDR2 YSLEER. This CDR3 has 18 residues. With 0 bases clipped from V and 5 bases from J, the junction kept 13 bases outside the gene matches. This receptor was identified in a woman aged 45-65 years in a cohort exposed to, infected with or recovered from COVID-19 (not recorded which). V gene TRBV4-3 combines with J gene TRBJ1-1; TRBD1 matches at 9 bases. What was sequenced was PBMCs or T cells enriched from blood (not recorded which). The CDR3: CASSQDAHITGGETEAFF. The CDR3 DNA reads TGCGCCAGCAGCCAAGATGCCCATATTACAGGGGGCGAGACTGAAGCTTTCTTT.